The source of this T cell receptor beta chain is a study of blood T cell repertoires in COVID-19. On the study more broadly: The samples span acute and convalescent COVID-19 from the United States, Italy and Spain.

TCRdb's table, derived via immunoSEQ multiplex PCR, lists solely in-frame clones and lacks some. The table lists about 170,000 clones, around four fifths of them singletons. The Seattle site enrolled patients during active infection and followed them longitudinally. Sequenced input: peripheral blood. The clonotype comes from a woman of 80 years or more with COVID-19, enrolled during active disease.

The CDR3 DNA sequence: TGTGCCAGCAGCGTAGCAGTCGCTAACTATGGCTACACCTTC. It translates to CASSVAVANYGYTF. V usage is TRBV9 and J usage is TRBJ1-2; the D is unclear. The CDR3 is made up of 14 amino acids. Germline V gives CDR1 SGDLS, CDR2 YYNGEE. Between the trimmed V and J ends, which lost 0 bases and 0 bases, there was a span of 6 bases.